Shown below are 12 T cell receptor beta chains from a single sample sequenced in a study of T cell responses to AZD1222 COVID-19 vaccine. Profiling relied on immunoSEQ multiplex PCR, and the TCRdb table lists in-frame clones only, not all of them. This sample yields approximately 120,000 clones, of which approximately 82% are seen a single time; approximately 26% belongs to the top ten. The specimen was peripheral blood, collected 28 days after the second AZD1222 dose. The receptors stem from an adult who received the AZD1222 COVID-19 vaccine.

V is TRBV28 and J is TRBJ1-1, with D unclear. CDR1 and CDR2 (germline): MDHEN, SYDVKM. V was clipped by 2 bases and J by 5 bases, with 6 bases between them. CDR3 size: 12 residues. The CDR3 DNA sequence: TGTGCCAGCAGTTTAATCGATACTGAAGCTTTCTTT. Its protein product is CASSLIDTEAFF.

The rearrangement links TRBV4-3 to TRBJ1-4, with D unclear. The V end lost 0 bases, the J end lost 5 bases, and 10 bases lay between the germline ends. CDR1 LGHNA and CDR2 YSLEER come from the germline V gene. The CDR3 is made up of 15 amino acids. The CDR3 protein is CASSQEPGKNEKLFF. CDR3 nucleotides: TGCGCCAGCAGCCAAGAACCGGGGAAGAATGAAAAACTGTTTTTT.

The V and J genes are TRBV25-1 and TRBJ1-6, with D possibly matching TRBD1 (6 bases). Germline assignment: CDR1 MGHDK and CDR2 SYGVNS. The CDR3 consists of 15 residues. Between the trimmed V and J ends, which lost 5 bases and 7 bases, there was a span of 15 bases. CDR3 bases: TGTGCCAGCAGTTCCCTGACAGGAGTGAATTCACCCCTCCACTTT. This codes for CASSSLTGVNSPLHF.

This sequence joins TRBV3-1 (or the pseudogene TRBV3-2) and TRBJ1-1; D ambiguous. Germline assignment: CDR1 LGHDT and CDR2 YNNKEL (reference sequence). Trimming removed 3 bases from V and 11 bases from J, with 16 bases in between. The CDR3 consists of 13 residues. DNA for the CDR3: TGTGCCAGCAGCCAGATGGACGGGCTTGAGGCTTTCTTT. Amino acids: CASSQMDGLEAFF.

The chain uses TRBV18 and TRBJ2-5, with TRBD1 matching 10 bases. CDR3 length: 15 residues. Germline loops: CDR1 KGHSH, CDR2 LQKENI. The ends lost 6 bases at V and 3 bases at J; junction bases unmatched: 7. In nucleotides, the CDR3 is TGTGCCAGCTCTCGACAGGGGGCATGTGAAGAGACCCAGTACTTC. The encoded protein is CASSRQGACEETQYF.

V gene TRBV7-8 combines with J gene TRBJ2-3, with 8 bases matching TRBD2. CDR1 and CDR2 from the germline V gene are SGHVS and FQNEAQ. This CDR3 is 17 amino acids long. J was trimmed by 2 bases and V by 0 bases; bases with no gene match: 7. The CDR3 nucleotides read TGTGCCAGCAGCTTAGCTGAAGCGGGGGATTTCACAGATACGCAGTATTTT. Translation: CASSLAEAGDFTDTQYF.

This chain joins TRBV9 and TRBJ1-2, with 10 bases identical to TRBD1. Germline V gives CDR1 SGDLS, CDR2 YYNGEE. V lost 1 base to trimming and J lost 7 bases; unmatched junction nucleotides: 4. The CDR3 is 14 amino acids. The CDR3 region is CASSVRDRGLGYTF. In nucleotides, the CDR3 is TGTGCCAGCAGCGTACGGGACAGGGGACTTGGCTACACCTTC.

The CDR3 is CASSTRGGLGNTIYF. In DNA, the CDR3 is TGTGCCAGTAGTACTCGAGGGGGACTTGGAAACACCATATATTTT. This chain connects TRBV19 to TRBJ1-3; tentative D call: TRBD1 (6 bases). This CDR3 is 15 amino acids long. Trimming stripped 4 bases from V and 3 bases from J, with 13 bases between. The germline gives CDR1 LNHDA, CDR2 SQIVND (reference sequence).

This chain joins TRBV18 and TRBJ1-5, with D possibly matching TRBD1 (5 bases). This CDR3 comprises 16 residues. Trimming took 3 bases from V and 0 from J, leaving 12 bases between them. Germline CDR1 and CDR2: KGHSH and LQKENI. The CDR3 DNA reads TGTGCCAGCTCACCCCGGGGACGGCATAGCAATCAGCCCCAGCATTTT. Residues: CASSPRGRHSNQPQHF.

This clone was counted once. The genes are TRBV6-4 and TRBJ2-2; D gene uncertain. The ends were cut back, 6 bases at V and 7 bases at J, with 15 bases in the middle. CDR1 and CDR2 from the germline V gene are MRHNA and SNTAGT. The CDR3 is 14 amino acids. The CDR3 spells CASSASNGGGELFF. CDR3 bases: TGTGCCAGCAGCGCTTCAAACGGTGGCGGGGAGCTGTTTTTT.

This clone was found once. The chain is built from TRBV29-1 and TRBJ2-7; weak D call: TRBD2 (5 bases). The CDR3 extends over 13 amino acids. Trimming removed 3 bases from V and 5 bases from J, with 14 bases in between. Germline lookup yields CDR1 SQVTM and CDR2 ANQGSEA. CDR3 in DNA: TGCAGCGTTGATAGAAGAAACGGGAACGAGCAGTACTTC. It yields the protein CSVDRRNGNEQYF.

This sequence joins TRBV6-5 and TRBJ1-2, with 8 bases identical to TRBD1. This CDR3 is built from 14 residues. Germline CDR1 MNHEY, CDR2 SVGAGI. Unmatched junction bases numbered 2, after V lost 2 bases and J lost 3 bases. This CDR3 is CASSYNRGYYGYTF. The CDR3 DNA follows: TGTGCCAGCAGTTACAACAGGGGGTACTATGGCTACACCTTC.